The clone carrying this T cell receptor (beta chain) was seen a few times. Its antigen remains unknown. One entry per CDR3 protein results from TCRdb running MiXCR on the 5' RACE reads. This sample yields hundreds of thousands of distinct CDR3 sequences, of which approximately 8% are seen a single time; roughly 18% belongs to the top ten. These data belong to a study of T cells after yellow fever vaccination. Looking at the study overall: The SMART-Seq v4 Ultra Low Input method served to prepare the low-cell-number fractions. Whole-study results and caveats: Relatively few clonotypes were ones that appeared in both CD4 and CD8 compartments. The secondary response was weaker but peaked faster, day 5 versus 15.

This CDR3 is 13 amino acids long. The ends were cut back, 2 bases at V and 5 bases at J, with 9 bases in the middle. Per the germline V gene, CDR1 is MGHRA and CDR2 is YSYEKL. The receptor was isolated from a man between 18 and 29 years old who received the YFV17D yellow fever vaccine. V gene TRBV4-1 combines with J gene TRBJ1-1, with D possibly TRBD1 on 5 matching bases. The source material was PBMCs, sampled more than 35 days after the first yellow fever vaccination. The DNA of the CDR3 is TGCGCCAGCAGCCAACTGGGACTGACTGAAGCTTTCTTT. Protein: CASSQLGLTEAFF.